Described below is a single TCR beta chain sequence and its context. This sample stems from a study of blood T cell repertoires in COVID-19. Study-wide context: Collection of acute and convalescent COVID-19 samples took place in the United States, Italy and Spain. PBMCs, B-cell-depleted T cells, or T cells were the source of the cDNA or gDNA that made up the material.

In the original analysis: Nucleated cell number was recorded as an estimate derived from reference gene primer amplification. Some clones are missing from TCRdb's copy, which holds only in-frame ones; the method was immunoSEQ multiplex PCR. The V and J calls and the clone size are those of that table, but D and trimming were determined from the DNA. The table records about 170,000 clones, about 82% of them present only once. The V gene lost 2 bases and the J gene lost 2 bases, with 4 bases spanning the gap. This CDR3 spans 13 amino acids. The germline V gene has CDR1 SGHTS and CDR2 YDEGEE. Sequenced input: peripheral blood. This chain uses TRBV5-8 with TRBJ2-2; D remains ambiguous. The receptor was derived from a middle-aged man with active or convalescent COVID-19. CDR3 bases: TGTGCCAGCAGCTTCTACAACACCGGGGAGCTGTTTTTT. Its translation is CASSFYNTGELFF.